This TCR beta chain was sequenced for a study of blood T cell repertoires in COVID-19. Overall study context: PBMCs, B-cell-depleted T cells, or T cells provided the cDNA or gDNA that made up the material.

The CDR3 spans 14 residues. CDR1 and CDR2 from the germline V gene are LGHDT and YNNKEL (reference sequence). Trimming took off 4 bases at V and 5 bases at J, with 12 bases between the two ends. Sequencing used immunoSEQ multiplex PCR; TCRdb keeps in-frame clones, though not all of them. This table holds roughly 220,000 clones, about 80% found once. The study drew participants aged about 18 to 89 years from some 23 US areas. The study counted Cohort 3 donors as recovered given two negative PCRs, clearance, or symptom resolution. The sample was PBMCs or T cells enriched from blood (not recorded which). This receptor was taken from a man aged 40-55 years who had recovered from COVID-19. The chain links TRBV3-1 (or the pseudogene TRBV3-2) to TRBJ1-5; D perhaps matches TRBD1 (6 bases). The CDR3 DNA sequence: TGTGCCAGCAGCCCACAGGGCATCTATCAGCCCCAGCATTTT. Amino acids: CASSPQGIYQPQHF.